The 27 T cell receptor beta chains presented below share a single source sample, sequenced in a study of cytomegalovirus exposure and HLA in healthy donors. The PCR made use of 60 Vbeta and 13 Jbeta primers. Libraries were prepared by immunoSEQ multiplex PCR; TCRdb keeps only in-frame clonotypes and omits some of them. The data show 150,000 to 200,000 clones, around 80% seen once. The source material was PBMCs. All receptors come from a woman in her 40s in good health and CMV-seropositive.

The rearrangement joins TRBV7-9 to TRBJ1-1; TRBD1 agrees at 9 bases. This CDR3 comprises 12 residues. Trimming at V came to 7 bases and at J to 6 bases, leaving 3 bases not matched to a gene. Germline values: CDR1 SEHNR, CDR2 FQNEAQ (reference sequence). The CDR3 is CASTRTGAEAFF. The CDR3 DNA reads as TGTGCCAGCACCCGGACAGGGGCTGAAGCTTTCTTT.

The V call is TRBV19, the J call TRBJ1-2; D is possibly TRBD1 (5 bases). Trimming removed 2 bases at V and 6 bases at J, with 10 bases between. This CDR3 contains 13 residues. Germline V gives CDR1 LNHDA, CDR2 SQIVND (reference sequence). CDR3 sequence reads: CASSISRVDGYTF. The CDR3 DNA reads TGTGCCAGTAGTATATCCAGGGTGGATGGCTACACCTTC. Complete variable domain (other parts from reference TRBV19 and TRBJ1-2): DGGITQSPKYLFRKEGQNVTLSCEQNLNHDAMYWYRQDPGQGLRLIYYSQIVNDFQKGDIAEGYSVSREKKESFPLTVTSAQKNPTAFYLCASSISRVDGYTFGSGTRLTVV.

The chain has TRBV19 and TRBJ1-2, with 7 bases aligning to TRBD1. The J segment lost 0 bases and the V segment lost 4 bases, leaving 11 bases of the junction unmatched. The CDR3 has 17 amino acids. Germline CDR1 is LNHDA and CDR2 is SQIVND (reference sequence). In DNA, the CDR3 is TGTGCCAGTAGTAACTCCCGGGACAGACCAACTAACTATGGCTACACCTTC. It codes for CASSNSRDRPTNYGYTF.

The sample holds a few counts of this clone. This chain uses TRBV5-5 with TRBJ2-7; D is perhaps TRBD2 (6 bases). Germline loops: CDR1 SGHKS, CDR2 YYEKEE (reference sequence). The length of the CDR3 is 15 residues. The V end lost 7 bases, the J end lost 0 bases, and 17 bases lay between the germline ends. CDR3 region: CASGGATSLSYEQYF. CDR3 sequence (DNA): TGTGCCAGCGGCGGGGCCACGTCCCTCTCCTACGAGCAGTACTTC.

This clone was observed many times. The rearrangement uses TRBV11-2 and TRBJ2-1; 13 bases align to TRBD2. CDR3 length: 16 amino acids. CDR1 and CDR2 from the germline V gene are SGHAT and FQNNGV. The ends lost 5 bases at V and 7 bases at J; junction bases unmatched: 8. The chain's CDR3 is CASSPWTSGGGNEQFF. CDR3 nucleotide sequence: TGTGCCAGCAGCCCATGGACTAGCGGGGGCGGGAATGAGCAGTTCTTC.

The chain has TRBV20-1 and TRBJ2-7; no reliable D call. CDR3 length: 10 residues. The V end lost 3 bases, the J end lost 5 bases, and 5 bases lay between the germline ends. Germline V CDR1 and CDR2: DFQATT, SNEGSKA (reference sequence). The CDR3 coding sequence is TGCAGTGCTAGCTTCCACGAGCAGTACTTC. It yields the protein CSASFHEQYF.

The chain uses TRBV19 and TRBJ2-5, with 7 bases fitting TRBD1. Germline V CDR1 and CDR2: LNHDA, SQIVND (reference sequence). The CDR3 sequence is 14 residues long. V dropped 4 bases and J dropped 2; count of bases not matched to a gene: 4. DNA for the CDR3: TGTGCCAGTAGTACGGGACAGACACAAGAGACCCAGTACTTC. This codes for CASSTGQTQETQYF.

This clone has a count of ten or more. The chain has TRBV5-6 and TRBJ1-1; D call uncertain. Trimming removed 4 bases at V and 1 base at J, with 17 bases between. This CDR3 contains 16 residues. Germline V gene sequence: CDR1 SGHDT, CDR2 YYEEEE. CDR3 DNA sequence: TGTGCCAGCAGCATTTTAGTGGGCCTCGCGAACACTGAAGCTTTCTTT. Translating it yields CASSILVGLANTEAFF.

The V gene is TRBV5-1, the J gene TRBJ2-3; tentative D call: TRBD2 (6 bases). V was clipped by 4 bases and J by 4 bases, with 16 bases between them. Looked up from germline, CDR1 is SGHRS and CDR2 is YFSETQ. This CDR3 has 15 residues. CDR3 sequence reads: CASSLDGGFADTQYF. In DNA form, the CDR3 reads TGCGCCAGCAGCCTCGACGGGGGTTTTGCAGATACGCAGTATTTT.

The J gene is TRBJ2-2, the V gene TRBV4-3; tentative D call: TRBD2 (6 bases). The CDR3 totals 16 residues. V dropped 0 bases and J dropped 6 bases, with 14 bases sitting between them. Germline CDR1 LGHNA, CDR2 YSLEER. The CDR3 DNA sequence: TGCGCCAGCAGCCAAGAGGCGGACTGGGAGGCCGGGGAGCTGTTTTTT. This codes for CASSQEADWEAGELFF.

The chain combines TRBV4-3 with TRBJ1-5; D unresolved. Trimming took 0 bases from V and 7 from J, leaving 10 bases between them. Germline loops: CDR1 LGHNA, CDR2 YSLEER. The CDR3 runs to 14 residues. CDR3 residues: CASSQDPGVQPQHF. The CDR3 DNA reads TGCGCCAGCAGCCAAGATCCCGGGGTCCAGCCCCAGCATTTT.

The sample holds a few counts of this clone. The J gene is TRBJ1-1, the V gene TRBV11-2, with TRBD1 identical over 8 bases. The CDR3 has 16 residues. From germline, CDR1 is SGHAT and CDR2 FQNNGV. The J segment lost 1 base and the V segment lost 2 bases, leaving 6 bases of the junction unmatched. In DNA form, the CDR3 reads TGTGCCAGCAGCTTAACAGGGGGGGCCGCGAACACTGAAGCTTTCTTT. Translating it yields CASSLTGGAANTEAFF. Looking up the rest from reference TRBV11-2 and TRBJ1-1 gives the full variable domain: EAGVAQSPRYKIIEKRQSVAFWCNPISGHATLYWYQQILGQGPKLLIQFQNNGVVDDSQLPKDRFSAERLKGVDSTLKIQPAKLEDSAVYLCASSLTGGAANTEAFFGQGTRLTVV.

J is TRBJ1-2 and V is TRBV29-1, with D uncertain. Trimming cost V 7 bases and J 2 bases, with 14 bases left between them. Germline-derived CDR1 and CDR2 are SQVTM and ANQGSEA. The CDR3 covers 13 residues. This chain's CDR3 is CSASDGENYGYTF. The CDR3 nucleotides are TGCAGCGCCTCGGATGGAGAGAACTATGGCTACACCTTC.

The table lists this clone with a count of one. The chain has TRBV28 and TRBJ2-2; 9 nucleotides align to TRBD1. The CDR3 loop spans 15 amino acids. V shed 8 bases and J 3 bases; nucleotides not matched to a gene: 7. CDR1 is MDHEN, CDR2 SYDVKM, per germline. CDR3 region: CASRAQGAYTGELFF. In DNA form, the CDR3 reads TGTGCCAGCCGGGCACAGGGGGCGTACACCGGGGAGCTGTTTTTT.

The V and J genes are TRBV7-2 and TRBJ2-1; TRBD2 aligns across 11 bases. Trimming removed 5 bases from V and 7 bases from J; junction bases left unmatched: 4. The CDR3 sequence is 14 residues long. Germline V CDR1 and CDR2: SGHTA, FQGNSA. The CDR3 DNA sequence: TGTGCCAGCAGCCCTAGGACTAGCGGGAATGAGCAGTTCTTC. Residues: CASSPRTSGNEQFF.

V gene TRBV7-6 combines with J gene TRBJ2-2; 7 bases line up with TRBD1. CDR1 is SGHVS, CDR2 FNYEAQ, per germline. The CDR3 runs to 16 residues. V lost 1 base, J lost 4 bases, and 6 bases stayed unmatched. Here the CDR3 DNA reads TGTGCCAGCAGCTTAGAGACAGGGATGACCACCGGGGAGCTGTTTTTT. This gives the protein CASSLETGMTTGELFF.

The CDR3 DNA is TGTGCCAGTAGCACAGGGCTTAACTATGGCTACACCTTC. Translating it yields CASSTGLNYGYTF. The chain carries TRBV19 and TRBJ1-2, with D possibly TRBD1 on 6 matching bases. This CDR3 contains 13 residues. Germline V lookup: CDR1 LNHDA, CDR2 SQIVND (reference sequence). With 6 bases removed from V and 1 base from J, the gap between germline ends came to 9 bases. Filled out from reference TRBV19 and TRBJ1-2, the complete variable domain reads DGGITQSPKYLFRKEGQNVTLSCEQNLNHDAMYWYRQDPGQGLRLIYYSQIVNDFQKGDIAEGYSVSREKKESFPLTVTSAQKNPTAFYLCASSTGLNYGYTFGSGTRLTVV.

The chain couples TRBV19 to TRBJ1-1, with D possibly TRBD1 on 6 matching bases. V lost 3 bases, J lost 0 bases, and 11 bases lay in between. The CDR3 length is 15 residues. The germline gives CDR1 LNHDA, CDR2 SQIVND (reference sequence). The CDR3 DNA reads as TGTGCCAGTAGTATGGACAGTAGAATGAACACTGAAGCTTTCTTT. This encodes CASSMDSRMNTEAFF.

V usage is TRBV27 and J usage is TRBJ2-7; 10 positions agree with TRBD1. Trimming removed 6 bases from V and 1 base from J; junction bases left unmatched: 3. Germline values: CDR1 MNHEY, CDR2 SMNVEV (reference sequence). CDR3 size: 14 residues. CDR3 in amino acids: CASRRTGGSYEQYF. CDR3 sequence (DNA): TGTGCCAGCAGAAGGACAGGGGGATCCTACGAGCAGTACTTC.

The chain links TRBV18 to TRBJ2-5, with D perhaps TRBD1 (6 bases). The CDR3 length is 14 residues. Germline loops: CDR1 KGHSH, CDR2 LQKENI. V was trimmed by 3 bases and J by 5 bases, leaving 13 bases between them. The CDR3 DNA is TGTGCCAGCTCACCGAAAGACAGGCCTGAGACCCAGTACTTC. Translated: CASSPKDRPETQYF.

This clone was detected only once. The V call is TRBV6-1, the J call TRBJ2-7, with D possibly being TRBD1 (5 bases). This CDR3 is 14 amino acids long. The germline gives CDR1 MNHNS, CDR2 SASEGT. Trimming cost V 3 bases and J 4 bases, with 13 bases left between them. The CDR3 coding sequence is TGTGCCAGCAGTGATGATCAGGGTCTGTACGAGCAGTACTTC. Translating it yields CASSDDQGLYEQYF.

The chain recombines TRBV10-2 with TRBJ1-5, with 8 bases lining up with TRBD1. Germline values: CDR1 WSHSY, CDR2 SAAADI. Trimming cost V 5 bases and J 9 bases; bases outside gene matches: 12. This CDR3 has 15 amino acids. The CDR3 DNA is TGCGCCAGCAGTAAGGGACAGGCGTTCGTTACGCCCCAGCATTTT. This sequence encodes CASSKGQAFVTPQHF.

The chain has TRBV5-6 and TRBJ1-1; the match to TRBD1 covers 11 bases. The germline V gene has CDR1 SGHDT and CDR2 YYEEEE. The CDR3 totals 15 residues. J was trimmed by 4 bases and V by 5 bases; bases with no gene match: 7. CDR3 nucleotide sequence: TGTGCCAGCAGGGAGTTGGGACAGGGGGTCACTGAAGCTTTCTTT. Translation: CASRELGQGVTEAFF.

The chain carries TRBV7-2 and TRBJ1-2; the D gene is possibly TRBD1 (6 bases). The CDR3 sequence is 15 residues long. Trimming removed 0 bases at V and 3 bases at J, with 11 bases between. Germline CDR1 and CDR2: SGHTA and FQGNSA. CDR3 protein: CASSLAQGFDYGYTF. Written as DNA, the CDR3 is TGTGCCAGCAGCTTAGCACAGGGTTTTGACTATGGCTACACCTTC.

This clone was seen more than once but under ten times. The rearrangement joins TRBV5-6 to TRBJ2-3, with TRBD2 matching over 13 bases. CDR3 length: 16 residues. Unmatched junction bases numbered 4, after V lost 4 bases and J lost 2 bases. Germline CDR1 is SGHDT and CDR2 is YYEEEE. CDR3 residues: CASSQTSGGFTDTQYF. The CDR3 nucleotides are TGTGCCAGCAGCCAGACTAGCGGGGGGTTCACAGATACGCAGTATTTT.

J is TRBJ1-1 and V is TRBV30, with D perhaps TRBD1 (5 bases). V was trimmed by 3 bases and J by 4 bases, leaving 15 bases between them. The CDR3 consists of 14 residues. Germline CDR1 is GTSNPN and CDR2 is SVGIG (reference sequence). The CDR3 is CAWRGVGRGTEAFF. The CDR3 DNA reads as TGTGCCTGGAGGGGGGTAGGGAGGGGCACTGAAGCTTTCTTT.

In its sample, this clone was seen a few times. This chain connects TRBV6-6 to TRBJ2-2; 9 bases agree with TRBD2. Germline V gene data show CDR1 as MNHNY and CDR2 as SVGAGI (reference sequence). V lost 6 bases, J lost 4 bases, and 6 bases stayed unmatched. This CDR3 contains 15 residues. CDR3 nucleotides: TGTGCCAGCAGCACCGGGACTAGCTTCACCGGGGAGCTGTTTTTT. The encoded protein is CASSTGTSFTGELFF.